These 25 T cell receptor beta chains share one sample of origin, sequenced in a study of T-cell reconstitution after alpha-beta-depleted transplantation in children. Unique molecular identifiers were used to barcode this TCRbeta library. TCRdb re-called the PCR reads with MiXCR, one entry per CDR3 protein. The table lists nearly 250,000 distinct CDR3 sequences, 6.5% to 10% of them singletons. Sample: PBMCs, mostly from graft donor cells, taken 180 days after TCRalphabeta/CD19-depleted stem cell transplant. These receptors were obtained from a male patient between 10 and 17 years old who had a stem cell transplant for acute lymphoblastic leukemia, so the T cells may come from the graft donor.

There are many counts of this clonotype. The gene calls are TRBV20-1 and TRBJ2-3, with D perhaps TRBD2 (6 bases). CDR1 is DFQATT, CDR2 SNEGSKA, per germline (reference sequence). This CDR3 comprises 16 residues. V was clipped by 1 base and J by 3 bases, with 17 bases between them. Written as DNA, the CDR3 is TGCAGTGCTAGAGCCCTGAGGGCCGGGAGAACAGATACGCAGTATTTT. Its protein product is CSARALRAGRTDTQYF.

This clonotype was recorded at least ten times. The chain combines TRBV20-1 with TRBJ2-2; D may be TRBD1 (6 bases). V lost 6 bases to trimming and J lost 1 base, with 9 bases between them. This CDR3 region has 13 residues. Per germline, CDR1 DFQATT and CDR2 SNEGSKA (reference sequence). The CDR3, as DNA: TGCAGTGCCTCGGACAGGAACACCGGGGAGCTGTTTTTT. Translated, it gives CSASDRNTGELFF.

This clonotype was seen repeatedly, ten times or more. V is TRBV6-2 or TRBV6-3 and J is TRBJ1-4, with a weak D call TRBD1 (5 bases). Per germline, CDR1 MNHEY and CDR2 SVGEGT. The CDR3 totals 14 residues. V was clipped by 8 bases and J by 4 bases, with 14 bases between them. CDR3 sequence: CASAWDALNEKLFF. Written as DNA, the CDR3 is TGTGCCAGCGCCTGGGACGCCCTTAATGAAAAACTGTTTTTT.

The table lists this clonotype with many counts. V and J are TRBV7-2 and TRBJ1-1, with unresolved D. In germline, CDR1 is SGHTA, CDR2 FQGNSA. Trimming stripped 1 base from V and 1 base from J, with 4 bases between. The CDR3 has 13 residues. The CDR3: CASSLDRNTEAFF. CDR3 bases: TGTGCCAGCAGCTTAGACAGGAACACTGAAGCTTTCTTT.

The rearrangement uses TRBV18 and TRBJ2-5, with 7 bases identical to TRBD1. V lost 3 bases, J lost 5 bases, and 6 bases stayed unmatched. The CDR3 is made up of 14 amino acids. The V gene's germline CDR1 is KGHSH and CDR2 LQKENI. CDR3: CASSPRQGWETQYF. The CDR3 DNA reads as TGTGCCAGCTCACCGAGACAGGGTTGGGAGACCCAGTACTTC. Complete variable domain (other parts from reference TRBV18 and TRBJ2-5): NAGVMQNPRHLVRRRGQEARLRCSPMKGHSHVYWYRQLPEEGLKFMVYLQKENIIDESGMPKERFSAEFPKEGPSILRIQQVVRGDSAAYFCASSPRQGWETQYFGPGTRLLVL.

In the case of this clonotype: Just one base apart from a much larger clone, this may be a read error. The chain recombines TRBV5-1 with TRBJ2-7; a possible D gene is TRBD1 (6 bases). Germline CDR1 is SGHRS and CDR2 is YFSETQ. The CDR3 consists of 19 residues. Trimming pared 1 base from V and 1 base from J, leaving 24 bases between. As DNA, the CDR3 is TGCGCCAGCAGCTTGCGGTTAGGTGAACAGGGTAGAATATCCTACGAGCAGTACTTC. Translating it yields CASSLRLGEQGRISYEQYF.

At least ten counts were recorded for this clonotype. The J gene is TRBJ1-2, the V gene TRBV6-6; D is ambiguous. The CDR3 totals 11 residues. V lost 8 bases and J lost 8, with 12 bases in between. Per the germline V gene, CDR1 is MNHNY and CDR2 is SVGAGI (reference sequence). Written as DNA, the CDR3 is TGTGCCAGCCAAAAAGGAGGGGGCTACACCTTC. It specifies CASQKGGGYTF.

Ten or more counts support this clonotype. This rearrangement joins TRBV5-1 to TRBJ1-2; 7 positions match TRBD1. Trimming cost V 4 bases and J 13 bases; bases outside gene matches: 10. Per germline, CDR1 SGHRS and CDR2 YFSETQ. The CDR3 contains 12 residues. The CDR3 nucleotides are TGCGCCAGCAGCCCCGACAGGGAGTGGACCACCTTC. It is translated as CASSPDREWTTF.

This clonotype was observed many times. The chain uses TRBV20-1 and TRBJ2-2, with 12 bases fitting TRBD2. Losses at the gene ends were 0 bases for V and 5 bases for J; bases not matched to a gene: 4. The V gene's germline CDR1 is DFQATT and CDR2 SNEGSKA (reference sequence). The CDR3 runs 16 residues. The CDR3 DNA sequence: TGCAGTGCTAGAGATCGTACTAGCGGGAGGACCGGGGAGCTGTTTTTT. This codes for CSARDRTSGRTGELFF.

This clonotype was detected ten times or more. CDR3 sequence: CASSRSLLHPYNEQFF. The CDR3 DNA reads TGCGCCAGCAGCCGATCCCTGCTGCACCCCTACAATGAGCAGTTCTTC. The chain carries TRBV4-3 and TRBJ2-1; no firm D call. This CDR3 has 16 amino acids. V dropped 4 bases and J dropped 2 bases, with 15 bases sitting between them. CDR1 is LGHNA, CDR2 YSLEER, per germline.

This clonotype was observed many times. The rearrangement uses TRBV2 and TRBJ2-1, with TRBD1 matching 8 bases. Germline lookup yields CDR1 SNHLY and CDR2 FYNNEI. Unmatched junction bases numbered 1, after V lost 6 bases and J lost 6 bases. This CDR3 contains 12 residues. CDR3 protein: CASRTGVNEQFF. The CDR3, as DNA: TGTGCCAGCAGGACAGGGGTCAATGAGCAGTTCTTC.

At least ten counts were recorded for this clonotype. The chain recombines TRBV29-1 with TRBJ1-3; TRBD1 aligns across 7 bases. Germline V gene data show CDR1 as SQVTM and CDR2 as ANQGSEA. This CDR3 has 14 amino acids. J was trimmed by 2 bases and V by 1 base; bases with no gene match: 2. CDR3 DNA: TGCAGCGTTGAAGGTGGGACAGCTGGAAACACCATATATTTT. Amino acid sequence: CSVEGGTAGNTIYF.

In this sample, this clonotype turned up many times. The gene calls are TRBV7-9 and TRBJ2-1; D not resolved. Trimming took off 2 bases at V and 2 bases at J, with 10 bases between the two ends. The CDR3 totals 15 residues. Per the germline V gene, CDR1 is SEHNR and CDR2 is FQNEAQ (reference sequence). This chain's CDR3 is CASSLSDPPYNEQFF. DNA for the CDR3: TGTGCCAGCAGCTTATCAGACCCCCCCTACAATGAGCAGTTCTTC.

Ten or more counts support this clonotype. This rearrangement joins TRBV6-1 to TRBJ2-7; 10 bases map to TRBD2. Germline trimming cut 5 bases from V and 4 bases from J; bases unmatched to any gene: 5. CDR1 and CDR2 (germline): MNHNS, SASEGT. This CDR3 spans 14 amino acids. The CDR3 DNA reads as TGTGCCAGCAGTCCAGCGGGAGGGGGGTACGAGCAGTACTTC. This sequence encodes CASSPAGGGYEQYF.

This clonotype showed up many times. As DNA, the CDR3 is TGTGCCAGCAGCTTGGGGGTCCCCCTCGACTCCTACAATGAGCAGTTCTTC. This codes for CASSLGVPLDSYNEQFF. V gene TRBV5-4 combines with J gene TRBJ2-1; D is uncertain. The V gene's germline CDR1 is SGHNT and CDR2 YYREEE (reference sequence). Between the trimmed V and J ends, which lost 0 bases and 0 bases, there was a span of 13 bases. There are 17 residues in the CDR3.

This clonotype was recorded at least ten times. This sequence joins TRBV5-1 and TRBJ1-2; no clear D. Germline V gene data show CDR1 as SGHRS and CDR2 as YFSETQ. There are 13 residues in the CDR3. The V end lost 0 bases, the J end lost 7 bases, and 10 bases lay between the germline ends. This chain's CDR3 is CASSLVPISGYTF. CDR3 coding DNA: TGCGCCAGCAGCTTGGTCCCCATCAGTGGCTACACCTTC. The full variable domain, in which reference TRBV5-1 and TRBJ1-2 provide the parts outside the CDR3, is KAGVTQTPRYLIKTRGQQVTLSCSPISGHRSVSWYQQTPGQGLQFLFEYFSETQRNKGNFPGRFSGRQFSNSRSEMNVSTLELGDSALYLCASSLVPISGYTFGSGTRLTVV.

This clonotype was seen many times. This sequence joins TRBV19 and TRBJ2-7; 7 nucleotides line up with TRBD2. The germline V gene encodes CDR1 LNHDA and CDR2 SQIVND (reference sequence). The CDR3 runs 17 residues. V shed 1 base, J shed 3 bases, and the junction held 12 bases outside the gene matches. CDR3 amino acids: CASSIGLTSAWSYEQYF. As DNA, the CDR3 is TGTGCCAGTAGTATAGGACTCACTAGCGCCTGGAGCTACGAGCAGTACTTC.

This clonotype was detected many times. The rearrangement uses TRBV19 and TRBJ1-2; D unresolved. V was shortened by 6 bases and J by 2 bases, with 10 bases between the two germline ends. The CDR3 contains 13 residues. Per the germline V gene, CDR1 is LNHDA and CDR2 is SQIVND (reference sequence). Written as DNA, the CDR3 is TGTGCCAGTAGAGAAACAGACAACTATGGCTACACCTTC. Its protein is CASRETDNYGYTF.

This clonotype showed up many times. The V gene is TRBV5-1, the J gene TRBJ2-1, with 7 nucleotides matching TRBD2. CDR1 and CDR2 (germline): SGHRS, YFSETQ. Trimming took 0 bases from V and 6 from J; bases not matched to a gene: 3. This CDR3 contains 14 residues. The CDR3 reads CASSLGGGLNEQFF. The CDR3 coding sequence is TGCGCCAGCAGCTTGGGGGGAGGGCTCAATGAGCAGTTCTTC.

The table lists this clonotype with many counts. V and J are TRBV12-3 or TRBV12-4 and TRBJ2-4; D call uncertain. V gave up 3 bases and J gave up 0 bases, with 9 bases separating them. This CDR3 comprises 15 residues. The CDR3 DNA follows: TGTGCCAGCAGTTTCTCGAATCTAGCCAAAAACATTCAGTACTTC. Translating it yields CASSFSNLAKNIQYF.

This clonotype has ten or more counts. The V gene is TRBV20-1, the J gene TRBJ1-2; 7 bases agree with TRBD1. This CDR3 has 15 residues. The junction had 10 bases not matched to a gene; V was cut back by 2 bases and J by 4 bases. Germline CDR1 reads DFQATT; CDR2 reads SNEGSKA (reference sequence). Here the CDR3 reads CSARPTPRGTYGYTF. The CDR3 DNA reads as TGCAGTGCTAGACCAACTCCCAGGGGGACCTATGGCTACACCTTC.

This clonotype was counted ten times or more. The genes are TRBV7-9 and TRBJ1-5, with a possible D match to TRBD1 (5 bases). Trimming removed 9 bases at V and 6 bases at J, with 18 bases between. Looked up from germline, CDR1 is SEHNR and CDR2 is FQNEAQ (reference sequence). The CDR3 covers 14 residues. The DNA for the CDR3 is TGTGCCAGTTCCGACAGCGGGCTGGGTCAGCCCCAGCATTTT. Translation: CASSDSGLGQPQHF.

Many counts were recorded for this clonotype. The chain combines TRBV20-1 with TRBJ1-5; a possible D gene is TRBD1 (5 bases). The CDR3 is 15 residues long. Germline V gives CDR1 DFQATT, CDR2 SNEGSKA (reference sequence). V lost 1 base and J lost 0, with 10 bases in between. As DNA, the CDR3 is TGCAGTGCTAGAGCTTACACAGGTAGCAATCAGCCCCAGCATTTT. Protein sequence: CSARAYTGSNQPQHF.

Ten or more counts support this clonotype. The genes are TRBV12-3 or TRBV12-4 and TRBJ2-7, with 10 bases aligning to TRBD2. This CDR3 is built from 17 residues. Trimming removed 6 bases from V and 7 bases from J; junction bases left unmatched: 18. In DNA form, the CDR3 reads TGTGCCAGCAGCCCGCGCCCGGGACTAGCGAGATCGTGGGAGCAGTACTTC. It encodes CASSPRPGLARSWEQYF.

This clonotype was picked up many times. The chain recombines TRBV7-8 with TRBJ2-7, with TRBD2 matching 13 bases. From germline, CDR1 is SGHVS and CDR2 FQNEAQ. V was clipped by 1 base and J by 4 bases; unmatched bases: 4. This CDR3 has 16 amino acids. The CDR3 nucleotides are TGTGCCAGCAGCTTAGGGGAGACTAGCGGGGGGTACGAGCAGTACTTC. Its translation: CASSLGETSGGYEQYF.